The 19 T cell receptor beta chains below were found in one sample sequenced in a study of blood T cell repertoires in COVID-19. Assay used: immunoSEQ multiplex PCR; TCRdb lists only in-frame clones, some missing. The data show some 200,000 clones, with under 90% seen just once and 5.9% held by the top ten. Specimen: peripheral blood. Receptors were obtained from a man at least 80 years old with acute or convalescent COVID-19.

The chain links TRBV2 to TRBJ2-1; 8 bases agree with TRBD1. The CDR3 runs 16 residues. Per germline, CDR1 SNHLY and CDR2 FYNNEI. The J segment lost 1 base and the V segment lost 7 bases, leaving 9 bases of the junction unmatched. The CDR3 nucleotides are TGTGCCAGCATTAAACAGGGACAGGAATCCTACAATGAGCAGTTCTTC. Translation gives CASIKQGQESYNEQFF.

The genes are TRBV9 and TRBJ1-1; 9 bases align to TRBD1. Germline V gene sequence: CDR1 SGDLS, CDR2 YYNGEE. The CDR3 length is 15 residues. Trimming cost V 3 bases and J 1 base; bases outside gene matches: 4. This CDR3 reads CASSAQQGANTEAFF. The CDR3 nucleotides read TGTGCCAGCAGCGCCCAACAGGGGGCGAACACTGAAGCTTTCTTT.

The chain joins TRBV3-1 (or the pseudogene TRBV3-2) to TRBJ1-5; D ambiguous. Germline CDR1 reads LGHDT; CDR2 reads YNNKEL (reference sequence). Trimming removed 4 bases at V and 4 bases at J, with 8 bases between. This CDR3 region has 13 residues. The CDR3 reads CASSRTRNQPQHF. The CDR3 region has the DNA TGTGCCAGCAGCCGAACCCGGAATCAGCCCCAGCATTTT.

This clone was observed a handful of times. V is TRBV5-1 and J is TRBJ1-2, with TRBD1 matching 8 bases. CDR3 length: 14 residues. The V segment lost 4 bases and the J segment 5 bases; nucleotides outside the gene matches: 7. CDR1 and CDR2 from the germline V gene are SGHRS and YFSETQ. Here the CDR3 reads CASSPGGAGYGYTF. The CDR3, as DNA: TGCGCCAGCAGCCCAGGGGGCGCGGGGTATGGCTACACCTTC.

This clone was observed at least ten times. The chain uses TRBV11-2 and TRBJ2-3, with 7 bases that match TRBD2. Germline values: CDR1 SGHAT, CDR2 FQNNGV. The CDR3 is 16 residues long. V shed 1 base and J 6 bases; nucleotides not matched to a gene: 10. This CDR3 reads CASSLAGGSFADTQYF. CDR3 nucleotides: TGTGCCAGCAGCTTAGCGGGAGGCTCCTTCGCGGATACGCAGTATTTT.

This clone was observed a single time. The rearrangement links TRBV7-2 to TRBJ2-7; TRBD1 aligns across 12 bases. The CDR3 is 15 residues long. Germline CDR1 reads SGHTA; CDR2 reads FQGNSA. V was pared by 5 bases and J by 4 bases, with 6 bases of the junction left unmatched. CDR3 sequence reads: CASSRRDRGQYEQYF. The CDR3 DNA is TGTGCCAGCAGCCGCCGGGACAGGGGGCAATACGAGCAGTACTTC.

The chain couples TRBV10-3 to TRBJ2-1; tentative D call: TRBD1 (6 bases). The CDR3 spans 13 residues. CDR1 and CDR2 (germline): ENHRY, SYGVKD. Trimming removed 4 bases from V and 9 bases from J, with 13 bases in between. The DNA for the CDR3 is TGTGCCATCAGTGGAGGGGGTCAGGGTGAGCAGTTCTTC. Amino acid sequence: CAISGGGQGEQFF.

This clone is a singleton in its sample. The V gene is TRBV2, the J gene TRBJ2-7, with D perhaps matching TRBD1 (6 bases). V was clipped by 10 bases and J by 3 bases, with 13 bases between them. CDR3 size: 12 residues. Germline loops: CDR1 SNHLY, CDR2 FYNNEI. DNA for the CDR3: TGTGCCACCCGGACAGAATTCTACGAGCAGTACTTC. Translating gives CATRTEFYEQYF. The full variable domain, with the rest looked up from reference TRBV2 and TRBJ2-7, is EPEVTQTPSHQVTQMGQEVILRCVPISNHLYFYWYRQILGQKVEFLVSFYNNEISEKSEIFDDQFSVERPDGSNFTLKIRSTKLEDSAMYFCATRTEFYEQYFGPGTRLTVT.

The chain couples TRBV5-1 to TRBJ2-1; 10 bases match TRBD2. V was clipped by 4 bases and J by 8 bases; unmatched bases: 6. The CDR3 length is 14 residues. CDR1 SGHRS and CDR2 YFSETQ come from the germline V gene. CDR3 protein: CASSRGLALDEQFF. DNA for the CDR3: TGCGCCAGCAGCCGGGGACTAGCGCTGGATGAGCAGTTCTTC.

This clone has a handful of counts. The genes are TRBV4-2 and TRBJ2-2, with 9 bases fitting TRBD2. Germline V CDR1 and CDR2: LGHNA, YNFKEQ. The CDR3 is 16 residues long. V dropped 1 base and J dropped 3; count of bases not matched to a gene: 3. The CDR3 protein is CASSQAAGGYTGELFF. In nucleotides, the CDR3 is TGTGCCAGCAGCCAAGCAGCGGGAGGTTACACCGGGGAGCTGTTTTTT.

The chain joins TRBV19 to TRBJ2-5; no firm D call. The ends were cut back, 6 bases at V and 5 bases at J, with 13 bases in the middle. This CDR3 has 13 amino acids. Per germline, CDR1 LNHDA and CDR2 SQIVND (reference sequence). For the CDR3, the DNA is TGTGCCAGTAGAATGGAGCCACTCGAGACCCAGTACTTC. Encoded protein: CASRMEPLETQYF. Full variable domain (missing parts from reference TRBV19 and TRBJ2-5): DGGITQSPKYLFRKEGQNVTLSCEQNLNHDAMYWYRQDPGQGLRLIYYSQIVNDFQKGDIAEGYSVSREKKESFPLTVTSAQKNPTAFYLCASRMEPLETQYFGPGTRLLVL.

The chain employs TRBV7-9 and TRBJ1-5, with D unresolved. The CDR3 is made up of 15 amino acids. Trimming took off 6 bases at V and 3 bases at J, with 15 bases between the two ends. The germline CDR1 and CDR2 sequences are SEHNR and FQNEAQ (reference sequence). The CDR3: CASRTYSNSNQPQHF. DNA for the CDR3: TGTGCCAGCAGAACTTATTCGAATTCCAATCAGCCCCAGCATTTT.

V and J are TRBV28 and TRBJ1-2; D gene unclear. This CDR3 is 13 amino acids long. V lost 6 bases and J lost 8, with 16 bases in between. Germline assignment: CDR1 MDHEN and CDR2 SYDVKM. The CDR3 sequence: CASSVRTPGGYTF. CDR3 DNA: TGTGCCAGCAGCGTCCGGACTCCGGGGGGCTACACCTTC.

This chain connects TRBV10-2 to TRBJ2-3, with a weak D call TRBD2 (6 bases). Germline V gene lookup returns CDR1 WSHSY and CDR2 SAAADI. V lost 2 bases to trimming and J lost 3 bases, with 12 bases between them. CDR3 size: 15 residues. The CDR3 DNA follows: TGCGCCAGCAGTGAGAAGGCGGGAAATACAGATACGCAGTATTTT. This gives the protein CASSEKAGNTDTQYF.

V gene TRBV6-1 combines with J gene TRBJ2-7, with TRBD2 matching 7 bases. The germline CDR1 and CDR2 sequences are MNHNS and SASEGT. V gave up 0 bases and J gave up 4 bases; unmatched junction bases: 3. The CDR3 loop spans 14 amino acids. The CDR3: CASSEAVREYEQYV. Here the CDR3 DNA reads TGTGCCAGCAGTGAAGCCGTGCGGGAGTACGAGCAGTACGTC.

This chain uses TRBV19 with TRBJ2-5, with 7 bases aligning to TRBD2. The ends lost 5 bases at V and 5 bases at J; junction bases unmatched: 11. Per germline, CDR1 LNHDA and CDR2 SQIVND (reference sequence). The CDR3 extends over 15 amino acids. The CDR3 region has the DNA TGTGCCAGTAGTCTGGGAGGGCCGTTGGGGGAGACCCAGTACTTC. It is translated as CASSLGGPLGETQYF.

As DNA, the CDR3 is TGTGCCAGCAGCAACAAACAGGGGGCCCTTAACACCGGGGAGCTGTTTTTT. Amino acid sequence: CASSNKQGALNTGELFF. This chain connects TRBV7-8 to TRBJ2-2; 9 bases map to TRBD1. Looked up from germline, CDR1 is SGHVS and CDR2 is FQNEAQ. CDR3 length: 17 amino acids. V was clipped by 5 bases and J by 2 bases; unmatched bases: 9.

V and J are TRBV28 and TRBJ2-5, with D possibly being TRBD2 (6 bases). The ends were cut back, 3 bases at V and 2 bases at J, with 19 bases in the middle. There are 17 residues in the CDR3. CDR1 and CDR2 from the germline V gene are MDHEN and SYDVKM. The CDR3 here is CASSFLWEIGSQETQYF. CDR3 coding DNA: TGTGCCAGCAGTTTCTTATGGGAGATCGGGAGTCAAGAGACCCAGTACTTC.

The DNA for the CDR3 is TGTGCCACTGGGCAGGGCTTCGGCGAGCAGTACGTC. Encoded protein: CATGQGFGEQYV. The chain employs TRBV10-3 and TRBJ2-7; perhaps TRBD1 as D (5 bases). In germline, CDR1 is ENHRY, CDR2 SYGVKD. The CDR3 has 12 amino acids. V was cut by 10 bases and J by 6 bases, with 16 bases left in between.